The clone carrying this TCR beta chain was seen at least ten times. Antigen: not known. Amplification of TCR beta CDR3 regions was performed using RNA transcripts as template. The TCR CDR3 first-round RT-PCR relied on the HTBI primer set. From the multiplex PCR reads, TCRdb called clonotypes with MiXCR, one entry per CDR3 protein. The sample lists roughly 280,000 distinct CDR3 sequences, about 20% seen once, with under 65% in the top ten. CDR3 size: 14 residues. Trimming shortened V by 1 base and J by 0 bases, and 6 bases separated the two germline ends. CDR1 and CDR2 (germline): MNHEY, SMNVEV (reference sequence). This specimen comes from a study of T cells in Graves' hyperthyroidism and ophthalmopathy. General observations from the study: Most thyroid clonotypes expanded above 0.001 were also detected in blood.

Sequenced: blood. This sequence was found in a man younger than 45 with Graves' ophthalmopathy. V usage is TRBV27 and J usage is TRBJ1-1, with D uncertain. CDR3 sequence (DNA): TGTGCCAGCAGTTTATTCAGGTTGAACACTGAAGCTTTCTTT. Amino acid sequence: CASSLFRLNTEAFF.